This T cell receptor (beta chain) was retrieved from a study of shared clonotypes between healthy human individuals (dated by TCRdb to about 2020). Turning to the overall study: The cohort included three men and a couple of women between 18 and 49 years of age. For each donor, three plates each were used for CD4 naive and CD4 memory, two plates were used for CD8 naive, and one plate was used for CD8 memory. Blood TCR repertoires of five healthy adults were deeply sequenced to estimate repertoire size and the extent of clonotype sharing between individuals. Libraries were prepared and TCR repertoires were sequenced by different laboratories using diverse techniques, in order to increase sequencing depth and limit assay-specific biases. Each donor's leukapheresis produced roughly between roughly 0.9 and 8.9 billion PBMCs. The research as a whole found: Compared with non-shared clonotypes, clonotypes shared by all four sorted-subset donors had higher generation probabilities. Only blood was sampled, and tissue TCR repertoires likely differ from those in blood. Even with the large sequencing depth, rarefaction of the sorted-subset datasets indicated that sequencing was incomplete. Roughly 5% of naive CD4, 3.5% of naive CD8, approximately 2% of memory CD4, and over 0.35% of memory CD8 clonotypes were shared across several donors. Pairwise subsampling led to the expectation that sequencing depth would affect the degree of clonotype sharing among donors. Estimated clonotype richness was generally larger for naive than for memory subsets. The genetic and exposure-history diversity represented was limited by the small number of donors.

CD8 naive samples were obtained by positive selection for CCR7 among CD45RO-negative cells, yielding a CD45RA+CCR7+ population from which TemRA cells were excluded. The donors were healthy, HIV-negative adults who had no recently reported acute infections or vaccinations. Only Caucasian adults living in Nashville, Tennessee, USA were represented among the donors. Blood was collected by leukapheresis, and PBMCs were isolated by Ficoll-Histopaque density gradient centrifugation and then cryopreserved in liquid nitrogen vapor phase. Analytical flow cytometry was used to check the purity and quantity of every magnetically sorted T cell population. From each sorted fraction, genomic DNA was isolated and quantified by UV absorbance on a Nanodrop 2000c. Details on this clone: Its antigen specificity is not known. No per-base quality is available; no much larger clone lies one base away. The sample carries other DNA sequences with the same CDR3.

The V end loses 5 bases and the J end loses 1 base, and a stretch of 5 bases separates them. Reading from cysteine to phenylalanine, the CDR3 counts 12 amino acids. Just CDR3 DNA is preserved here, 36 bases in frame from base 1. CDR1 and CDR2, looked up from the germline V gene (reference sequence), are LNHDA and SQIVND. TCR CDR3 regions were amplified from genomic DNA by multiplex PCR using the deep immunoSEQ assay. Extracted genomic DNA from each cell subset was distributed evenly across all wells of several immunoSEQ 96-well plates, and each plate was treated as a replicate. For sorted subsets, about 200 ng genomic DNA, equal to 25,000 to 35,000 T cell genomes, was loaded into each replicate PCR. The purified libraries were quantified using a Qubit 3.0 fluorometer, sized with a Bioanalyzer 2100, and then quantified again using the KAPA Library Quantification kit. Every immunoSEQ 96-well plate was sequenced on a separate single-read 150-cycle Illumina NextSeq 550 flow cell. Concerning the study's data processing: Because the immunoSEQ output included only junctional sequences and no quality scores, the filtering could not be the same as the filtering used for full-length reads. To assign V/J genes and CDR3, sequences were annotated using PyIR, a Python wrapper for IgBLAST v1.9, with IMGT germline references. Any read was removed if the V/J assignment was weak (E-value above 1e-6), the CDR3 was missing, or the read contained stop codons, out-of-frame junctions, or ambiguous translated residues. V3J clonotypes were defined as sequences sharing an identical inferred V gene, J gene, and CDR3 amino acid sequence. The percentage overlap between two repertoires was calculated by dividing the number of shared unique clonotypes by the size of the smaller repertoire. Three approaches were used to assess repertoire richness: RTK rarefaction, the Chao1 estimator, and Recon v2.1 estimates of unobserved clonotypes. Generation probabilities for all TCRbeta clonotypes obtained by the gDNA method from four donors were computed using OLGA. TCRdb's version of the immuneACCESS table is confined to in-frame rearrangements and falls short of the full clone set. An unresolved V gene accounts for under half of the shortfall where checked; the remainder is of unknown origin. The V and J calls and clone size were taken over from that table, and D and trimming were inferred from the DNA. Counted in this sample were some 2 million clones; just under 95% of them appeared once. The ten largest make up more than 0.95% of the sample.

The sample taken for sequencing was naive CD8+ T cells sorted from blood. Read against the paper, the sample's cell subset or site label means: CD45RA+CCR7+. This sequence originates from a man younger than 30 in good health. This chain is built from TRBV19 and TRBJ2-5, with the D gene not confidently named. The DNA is TGTGCCAGTAGTCGGCTCCAAGAGACCCAGTACTTC. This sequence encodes CASSRLQETQYF.